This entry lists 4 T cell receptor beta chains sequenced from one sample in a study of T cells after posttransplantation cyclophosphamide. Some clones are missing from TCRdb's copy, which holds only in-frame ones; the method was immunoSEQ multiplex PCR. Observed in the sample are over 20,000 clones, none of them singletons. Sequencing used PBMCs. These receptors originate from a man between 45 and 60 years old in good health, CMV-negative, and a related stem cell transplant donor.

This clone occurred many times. CDR3 sequence: CASRNRQGAETQYF. In DNA, the CDR3 is TGTGCCAGCAGGAACCGACAGGGAGCGGAGACCCAGTACTTC. The chain has TRBV11-2 and TRBJ2-5; 7 bases are shared with TRBD1. This CDR3 comprises 14 residues. Germline V lookup: CDR1 SGHAT, CDR2 FQNNGV. Trimming took 6 bases from V and 5 from J; bases not matched to a gene: 9.

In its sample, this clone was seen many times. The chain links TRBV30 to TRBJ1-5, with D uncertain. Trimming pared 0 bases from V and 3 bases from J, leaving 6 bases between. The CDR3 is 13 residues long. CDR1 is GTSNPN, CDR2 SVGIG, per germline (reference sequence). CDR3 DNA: TGTGCCTGGAGTGTAGACAACAATCAGCCCCAGCATTTT. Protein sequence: CAWSVDNNQPQHF. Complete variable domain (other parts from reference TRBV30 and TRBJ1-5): SQTIHQWPATLVQPVGSPLSLECTVEGTSNPNLYWYRQAAGRGLQLLFYSVGIGQISSEVPQNLSASRPQDRQFILSSKKLLLSDSGFYLCAWSVDNNQPQHFGDGTRLSIL.

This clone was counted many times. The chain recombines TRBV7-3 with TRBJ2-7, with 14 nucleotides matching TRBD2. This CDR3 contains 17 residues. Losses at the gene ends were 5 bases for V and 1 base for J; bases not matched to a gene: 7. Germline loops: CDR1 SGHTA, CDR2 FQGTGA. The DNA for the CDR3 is TGTGCCAGCAGCCCGGGGACTAGCGGGGGCCCTTCCTACGAGCAGTACTTC. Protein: CASSPGTSGGPSYEQYF.

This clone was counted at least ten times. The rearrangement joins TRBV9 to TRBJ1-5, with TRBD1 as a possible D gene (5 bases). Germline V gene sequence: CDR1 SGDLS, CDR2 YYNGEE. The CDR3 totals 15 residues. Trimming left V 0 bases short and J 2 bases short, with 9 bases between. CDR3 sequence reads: CASSVAGYGNQPQHF. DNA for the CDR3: TGTGCCAGCAGCGTAGCAGGGTACGGCAATCAGCCCCAGCATTTT.